The clone carrying this T cell receptor beta chain was counted only a few times. Antigen unknown. Researchers ran the PCR with 60 Vbeta and 13 Jbeta primers. This table comes from immunoSEQ multiplex PCR, and its TCRdb copy is limited to in-frame clones, with some not included. The repertoire holds 210,000 or so clones, with roughly 80% as singletons. This entry comes from a study of cytomegalovirus exposure and HLA in healthy donors. The germline gives CDR1 MNHEY, CDR2 SVGAGI. V shed 5 bases and J shed 4 bases, with 15 bases lying between them. This CDR3 comprises 14 residues. Findings and limits, study-wide: Analysis was carried out at a later point, and it linked a missense DCLRE1C variant to TCR beta V- and J-gene trimming. Researchers left out some V segments, among them TRBV6-2 and TRBV6-3, as indistinguishable.

This clonotype originated in a woman aged 25 to 39 in good health and CMV-seropositive. The sample comprised PBMCs. The chain recombines TRBV6-5 with TRBJ2-7; D is possibly TRBD1 (5 bases). The CDR3: CASSPWRTQYEQYF. The CDR3 region has the DNA TGTGCCAGCAGTCCCTGGCGGACACAATACGAGCAGTACTTC.